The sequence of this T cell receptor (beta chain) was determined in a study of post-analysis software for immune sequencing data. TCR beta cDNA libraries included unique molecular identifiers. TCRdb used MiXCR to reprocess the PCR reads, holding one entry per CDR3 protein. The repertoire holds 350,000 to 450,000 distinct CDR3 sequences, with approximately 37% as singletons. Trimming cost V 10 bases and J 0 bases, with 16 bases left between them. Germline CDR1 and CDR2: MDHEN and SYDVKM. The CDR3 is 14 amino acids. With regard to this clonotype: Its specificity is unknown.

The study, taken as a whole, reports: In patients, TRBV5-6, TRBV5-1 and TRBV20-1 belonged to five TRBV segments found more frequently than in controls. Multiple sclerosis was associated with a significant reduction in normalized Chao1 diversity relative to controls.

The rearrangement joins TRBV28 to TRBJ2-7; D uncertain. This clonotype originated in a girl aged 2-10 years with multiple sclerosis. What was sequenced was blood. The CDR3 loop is CATLGRRSSYEQYF. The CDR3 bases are TGTGCCACCCTTGGACGTAGGAGCTCCTACGAGCAGTACTTC.